This paragraph reports one TCR beta chain. The data belong to a study of response to subunit inactivated influenza vaccine. Between the trimmed V and J ends, which lost 3 bases and 4 bases, there was a span of 14 bases. Germline loops: CDR1 DFQATT, CDR2 SNEGSKA (reference sequence). CDR3 length: 14 amino acids. TCRdb reanalysed the RT-PCR reads using MiXCR and keeps one entry per CDR3 protein. The data contain hundreds of thousands of distinct CDR3 sequences, approximately 15% of them seen just once; the ten biggest clones take up about 7.4%. The material sequenced was PBMCs from blood, taken approximately 15 days before vaccination. The rearrangement joins TRBV20-1 to TRBJ2-3; the D gene is possibly TRBD1 (5 bases). The source of this sequence is a man aged 50-60 years who received an inactivated influenza vaccine. The CDR3 here is CSARALGRADTQYF. CDR3 in DNA: TGCAGTGCTAGGGCCTTGGGGCGCGCAGATACGCAGTATTTT.